The 19 T cell receptor beta chains in this list originate from one sample, sequenced in a study of blood T cells in healthy people across ages. A second PCR of 7 to 11 cycles used a sample-barcoded 5' primer and a J-beta primer mix. In TCRdb, the 5' RACE reads were re-called with MiXCR into one record per CDR3 protein. Altogether roughly 800,000 distinct CDR3 sequences are present, roughly 25% being singletons, with the ten largest covering approximately 4%. This sample was shared with a second study, whose subject was T cells of mothers and their children.

The source material was blood. Receptors were obtained from a boy younger than 18 in good health.

This chain uses TRBV9 with TRBJ2-7; TRBD2 might be the D (6 bases). CDR1 and CDR2 (germline): SGDLS, YYNGEE. V lost 7 bases and J lost 3, with 26 bases in between. CDR3 size: 17 residues. The CDR3 nucleotides are TGTGCCAGCCTGCTCCGACCGGGACTCCTGGGTTGCTACGAGCAGTACTTC. Protein product: CASLLRPGLLGCYEQYF.

CDR3 protein: CASSFFSGDTGELFF. In DNA form, the CDR3 reads TGTGCCAGCAGCTTTTTTTCAGGGGACACCGGGGAGCTGTTTTTT. The chain recombines TRBV7-2 with TRBJ2-2, with D possibly being TRBD1 (6 bases). Germline values: CDR1 SGHTA, CDR2 FQGNSA. The germline V and J ends were trimmed by 3 bases and 3 bases, with 11 bases remaining between them. The CDR3 is 15 amino acids.

The chain carries TRBV7-9 and TRBJ1-5; TRBD1 is a possible D gene (6 bases). CDR1 and CDR2 (germline): SEHNR, FQNEAQ (reference sequence). Trimming took 1 base from V and 7 from J, leaving 17 bases between them. CDR3 length: 16 residues. CDR3 in amino acids: CASSLVGLGGYQPQHF. The CDR3, as DNA: TGTGCCAGCAGCTTAGTAGGGCTAGGGGGTTACCAGCCCCAGCATTTT.

This chain connects TRBV7-8 to TRBJ2-7; TRBD1 aligns across 8 bases. Trimming cost V 6 bases and J 2 bases; bases outside gene matches: 9. The V gene's germline CDR1 is SGHVS and CDR2 FQNEAQ. There are 15 residues in the CDR3. The CDR3 nucleotides read TGTGCCAGCAGTGGGACAGGCCCTTTGCCCTACGAGCAGTACTTC. This translates into CASSGTGPLPYEQYF.

This clonotype has more than one count but fewer than ten. The chain is built from TRBV29-1 and TRBJ2-5, with D perhaps TRBD1 (6 bases). The V gene lost 2 bases and the J gene lost 1 base, with 11 bases spanning the gap. The CDR3 totals 14 residues. Germline assignment: CDR1 SQVTM and CDR2 ANQGSEA. The CDR3 bases are TGCAGCGTTGAACTCAGGGGTAGCCAAGAGACCCAGTACTTC. Its protein product is CSVELRGSQETQYF.

Of note for this clonotype: The junction differs from germline at one of its ends, possibly a read error. The rearrangement links TRBV6-6 to TRBJ1-1; D is perhaps TRBD1 (5 bases). The length of the CDR3 is 12 residues. The germline CDR1 and CDR2 sequences are MNHNY and SVGAGI (reference sequence). DNA of the CDR3: TGTGCTAGCAGTTCCGGGGACGCTGAAGCTTTCTTT. Translated, it gives CASSSGDAEAFF.

This clonotype has more than one count but fewer than ten. The rearrangement joins TRBV27 to TRBJ2-7, with TRBD2 identical over 10 bases. The CDR3 contains 14 residues. The germline gives CDR1 MNHEY, CDR2 SMNVEV (reference sequence). J lost 4 bases, V lost 11 bases, and 11 bases had no gene match. CDR3 in amino acids: CAPRWSGGAYEQYF. CDR3 coding DNA: TGTGCCCCTCGGTGGAGCGGGGGGGCATACGAGCAGTACTTC.

This clonotype was found a few times. J is TRBJ2-5 and V is TRBV7-2, with D perhaps TRBD1 (5 bases). Germline loops: CDR1 SGHTA, CDR2 FQGNSA. Trimming removed 5 bases from V and 4 bases from J, with 17 bases in between. The CDR3 is made up of 15 amino acids. CDR3 DNA sequence: TGTGCCAGCAGCGTAAACAGCCAGGGTCGAGAGACCCAGTACTTC. Translation gives CASSVNSQGRETQYF.

In its sample, this clonotype was seen a few times. V gene TRBV2 combines with J gene TRBJ2-2; D possibly corresponds to TRBD1 (6 bases). V lost 6 bases and J lost 2, with 16 bases in between. Looked up from germline, CDR1 is SNHLY and CDR2 is FYNNEI. The CDR3 consists of 16 residues. The CDR3 reads CASRGTGTNNTGELFF. For the CDR3, the DNA is TGTGCCAGCAGGGGGACCGGGACAAACAACACCGGGGAGCTGTTTTTT.

The chain links TRBV7-2 to TRBJ2-5; 8 bases match TRBD2. Near its end, the DNA agrees better with TRBJ2-7, so the J call may be wrong. The CDR3 sequence is 12 residues long. Germline V gives CDR1 SGHTA, CDR2 FQGNSA. The CDR3 region is CASSLTSVEQYF. The CDR3 nucleotides read TGTGCCAGCAGTCTGACTAGCGTCGAGCAGTACTTC.

V gene TRBV29-1 combines with J gene TRBJ1-2; no reliable D call. The CDR3 has 13 residues. Germline lookup yields CDR1 SQVTM and CDR2 ANQGSEA. Trimming took 6 bases from V and 2 from J, leaving 13 bases between them. CDR3 sequence reads: CSVGPTVNYGYTF. CDR3 DNA: TGCAGCGTCGGCCCGACGGTCAACTATGGCTACACCTTC.

In this sample, this clonotype turned up a few times. The junction departs from the called germline gene at one end, perhaps through a read error. The chain links TRBV4-3 to TRBJ1-2, with D tentatively TRBD1 (5 bases). Germline CDR1 reads LGHNA; CDR2 reads YSLEER. The CDR3 has 15 residues. The CDR3 DNA is TGCGCCGGCAGCCAAGGGGCCCGGGCAGCCTATGGCTACACCTTC. Translation gives CAGSQGARAAYGYTF.

The V and J genes are TRBV7-8 and TRBJ1-6; unclear D gene. V shed 6 bases and J shed 14 bases, with 11 bases lying between them. This CDR3 has 11 residues. Germline CDR1 is SGHVS and CDR2 is FQNEAQ. In DNA, the CDR3 is TGTGCCAGCAGTCCCCTGGGTACCCTCCACTTT. Protein sequence: CASSPLGTLHF.

This clonotype was counted between two and nine times. The V call is TRBV7-9, the J call TRBJ2-5, with 16 bases matching TRBD2. Looked up from germline, CDR1 is SEHNR and CDR2 is FQNEAQ (reference sequence). The junction had 2 bases not matched to a gene; V was cut back by 4 bases and J by 3 bases. This CDR3 has 16 amino acids. The CDR3, as DNA: TGTGCCAGCAGCTCCGGGACTAGCGGGAGGGAAGAGACCCAGTACTTC. This sequence encodes CASSSGTSGREETQYF. The full variable domain, with the rest looked up from reference TRBV7-9 and TRBJ2-5, is DTGVSQNPRHKITKRGQNVTFRCDPISEHNRLYWYRQTLGQGPEFLTYFQNEAQLEKSRLLSDRFSAERPKGSFSTLEIQRTEQGDSAMYLCASSSGTSGREETQYFGPGTRLLVL.

This rearrangement joins TRBV6-1 to TRBJ2-7; D uncertain. CDR1 and CDR2 (germline): MNHNS, SASEGT. V lost 3 bases and J 3 bases, leaving 15 bases between the germline ends. The CDR3 is 15 amino acids. The CDR3 reads CASSEAPLSSYEQYF. In nucleotides, the CDR3 is TGTGCCAGCAGTGAGGCCCCCCTGAGCAGCTACGAGCAGTACTTC.

This clonotype was detected only a few times. The V gene is TRBV12-3 or TRBV12-4, the J gene TRBJ1-2; D is unresolved. The CDR3 loop spans 13 amino acids. V lost 7 bases and J 8 bases, leaving 17 bases between the germline ends. The CDR3 DNA reads as TGTGCCAGCACCTTGACAAGTCGTAGGGGCTACACCTTC. As protein: CASTLTSRRGYTF.

This clonotype was seen only a few times. The V call is TRBV5-1, the J call TRBJ1-4, with 9 bases lining up with TRBD1. CDR3 length: 15 amino acids. Looked up from germline, CDR1 is SGHRS and CDR2 is YFSETQ. The J segment lost 7 bases and the V segment lost 0 bases, leaving 4 bases of the junction unmatched. The CDR3 sequence: CASSLEGTGREKLFF. CDR3 bases: TGCGCCAGCAGCTTGGAGGGGACAGGGCGTGAAAAACTGTTTTTT. Full variable domain (missing parts from reference TRBV5-1 and TRBJ1-4): KAGVTQTPRYLIKTRGQQVTLSCSPISGHRSVSWYQQTPGQGLQFLFEYFSETQRNKGNFPGRFSGRQFSNSRSEMNVSTLELGDSALYLCASSLEGTGREKLFFGSGTQLSVL.

This sequence joins TRBV29-1 and TRBJ2-7; D remains ambiguous. With 1 base removed from V and 7 bases from J, the gap between germline ends came to 8 bases. The V gene's germline CDR1 is SQVTM and CDR2 ANQGSEA. This CDR3 spans 11 amino acids. CDR3 sequence: CSVEGATEQYF. The CDR3 bases are TGCAGCGTTGAAGGGGCAACGGAGCAGTACTTC.

This clonotype has just a few counts. The chain couples TRBV29-1 to TRBJ2-5; 7 bases map to TRBD2. The J segment lost 2 bases and the V segment lost 6 bases, leaving 6 bases of the junction unmatched. CDR1 SQVTM and CDR2 ANQGSEA come from the germline V gene. This CDR3 contains 13 residues. CDR3 region: CSVPSGKQETQYF. The CDR3 DNA reads as TGCAGCGTCCCGAGCGGGAAACAAGAGACCCAGTACTTC.